The rows below give T cell receptor beta chains drawn from one sample of a study of PD-L1 blockade in urothelial cancer. Measured with immunoSEQ multiplex PCR; TCRdb has only the in-frame clones, and not every one. The data show about 74,000 clones, 85% to 90% seen once. The sample consisted of PBMCs, taken around atezolizumab (anti-PD-L1) treatment. The source of these receptors is a man in his 70s with urothelial cancer. CDR3s include the opening cysteine and the closing phenylalanine or tryptophan. A D gene is named only where the DNA matches it firmly. Expanded clones get a size class; other rows say once, few or many, or leave the size out.

D | J | size | V | CDR3 | DNA
TRBD1 | TRBJ1-1 | - | TRBV6-5 | CASSLDRANTEAFF | TGTGCCAGCAGCCTAGACAGGGCGAACACTGAAGCTTTCTTT
TRBD1 | TRBJ1-2 | - | TRBV30 | CAWAPGQGIYGYTF | TGTGCCTGGGCTCCGGGACAGGGAATCTATGGCTACACCTTC
- | TRBJ2-1 | - | TRBV28 | CASILTGRGVRNEQFF | TGTGCCAGCATACTAACAGGGAGGGGGGTGCGGAATGAGCAGTTCTTC
TRBD2 | TRBJ2-1 | once | TRBV2 | CASSERSGGRNEQFF | TGTGCCAGCAGTGAGAGGAGCGGGGGACGCAATGAGCAGTTCTTC
TRBD2 | TRBJ2-3 | - | TRBV19 | CASSQSDILAGLSTDTQYF | TGTGCCAGTTCCCAGTCGGACATACTAGCGGGGTTAAGCACAGATACGCAGTATTTT
TRBD2 | TRBJ2-3 | - | TRBV5-1 | CASSLAGGSRPDTQYF | TGCGCCAGCAGCTTGGCCGGGGGGAGTCGTCCAGATACGCAGTATTTT
TRBD1 | TRBJ2-7 | - | TRBV6-5 | CASSYAGQGTYEQYF | TGTGCCAGCAGTTACGCCGGACAGGGGACCTACGAGCAGTACTTC
- | TRBJ2-3 | - | TRBV28 | CASSYQITDTQYF | TGTGCCAGCAGTTATCAGATTACAGATACGCAGTATTTT
- | TRBJ2-7 | once | TRBV5-1 | CASSLGDKVSYEQYF | TGCGCCAGCAGCTTGGGGGACAAAGTTTCGTACGAGCAGTACTTC
- | TRBJ2-7 | - | TRBV28 | CASSRGYYEQYF | TGTGCCAGCAGTCGGGGATACTACGAGCAGTACTTC
TRBD1 | TRBJ1-3 | - | TRBV29-1 | CSGGDRANTIYF | TGCAGCGGGGGGGACAGGGCGAACACCATATATTTT
TRBD1 | TRBJ1-2 | - | TRBV5-1 | CASSLGDSRTTYGYTF | TGCGCCAGCAGTTTGGGGGACAGCCGAACAACATATGGCTACACCTTC
TRBD1 | TRBJ2-1 | - | TRBV29-1 | CSGAGQGENEQFF | TGCAGCGGTGCAGGACAGGGCGAGAATGAGCAGTTCTTC
TRBD2 | TRBJ2-1 | once | TRBV28 | CASCLAGGPRGNEQFF | TGTGCCAGCTGTCTAGCGGGAGGGCCGAGGGGCAATGAGCAGTTCTTC
- | TRBJ2-1 | - | TRBV9 | CANQRARTPWDEQFF | TGTGCCAACCAGCGTGCCAGAACCCCATGGGATGAGCAGTTCTTC
- | TRBJ1-5 | - | TRBV28 | CASRSGLYSNQPQHF | TGTGCCAGCCGATCGGGACTTTATAGCAATCAGCCCCAGCATTTT
TRBD2 | TRBJ2-5 | - | TRBV29-1 | CSAWTSGNNPRGIPQETQYF | TGCAGCGCTTGGACTAGCGGGAACAACCCGAGAGGGATTCCACAAGAGACCCAGTACTTC
- | TRBJ2-7 | once | TRBV28 | CASVPDTGTPMRYEQYF | TGTGCCAGCGTCCCTGACACCGGGACTCCCATGAGATACGAGCAGTACTTC
- | TRBJ2-4 | - | TRBV5-1 | CASSPGDKPKNIQYF | TGCGCCAGCAGCCCGGGAGACAAGCCCAAAAACATTCAGTACTTC
TRBD2 | TRBJ2-7 | - | TRBV5-1 | CASSSGLAGGTGSYEQYF | TGCGCCAGCAGCTCGGGACTAGCGGGAGGAACGGGCTCCTACGAGCAGTACTTC
TRBD1 | TRBJ2-7 | - | TRBV6-5 | CASSFFGTGDSSQYF | TGTGCCAGCAGTTTTTTCGGGACAGGGGATTCGTCGCAGTACTTC
TRBD1 | TRBJ2-7 | - | TRBV6-1 | CASRGDRVPYEQYF | TGTGCCAGCAGAGGGGACAGGGTCCCCTACGAGCAGTACTTC
TRBD2 | TRBJ2-7 | - | TRBV5-1 | CASSPTHSGGFAYEQYF | TGCGCCAGCAGCCCTACCCATAGCGGGGGTTTTGCCTACGAGCAGTACTTC
TRBD1 | TRBJ2-1 | - | TRBV5-4 | CASSLKQGLSSYNEQFF | TGTGCCAGCAGCTTGAAACAGGGGTTGAGCTCCTACAATGAGCAGTTCTTC
- | TRBJ2-5 | - | TRBV27 | CASSLNQRSLKGGETQYF | TGTGCCAGCAGTTTAAATCAAAGGAGCCTGAAAGGGGGAGAGACCCAGTACTTC
TRBD1 | TRBJ1-5 | - | TRBV28 | CASSTDRGSNQPQHF | TGTGCCAGCAGCACGGACAGGGGGAGCAATCAGCCCCAGCATTTT
- | TRBJ1-4 | - | TRBV29-1 | CSVVKAVNNEKLFF | TGCAGCGTTGTCAAAGCGGTAAACAATGAAAAACTGTTTTTT
- | TRBJ2-1 | - | TRBV7-2 | CASSPRGSYYNEQFF | TGTGCCAGCAGCCCACGAGGATCTTACTACAATGAGCAGTTCTTC
- | TRBJ1-5 | - | TRBV10-3 | CAISPNVGLNQPQHF | TGTGCCATCAGCCCCAATGTGGGACTCAATCAGCCCCAGCATTTT
TRBD1 | TRBJ2-4 | - | TRBV7-3 | CASSLERQGAQYF | TGTGCCAGCAGCCTAGAACGACAGGGAGCTCAGTACTTC
TRBD1 | TRBJ2-7 | - | TRBV5-1 | CASSGGQYLYEQYF | TGCGCCAGCAGCGGGGGACAGTACCTATACGAGCAGTACTTC
- | TRBJ2-1 | - | TRBV11-2 | CASSLVAFHEQFF | TGTGCCAGCAGCTTAGTAGCGTTCCATGAGCAGTTCTTC
TRBD1 | TRBJ1-5 | - | TRBV19 | CASSATGGPQHF | TGTGCCAGTAGCGCAACAGGGGGCCCGCAGCATTTT
- | TRBJ1-2 | once | TRBV5-1 | CASSLDGGGGYTF | TGCGCCAGCAGCTTGGACGGAGGAGGGGGCTACACCTTC
TRBD1 | TRBJ2-7 | - | TRBV11-2 | CASSFPGTGVNEQYF | TGTGCCAGCAGCTTCCCCGGGACAGGGGTAAACGAGCAGTACTTC
TRBD1 | TRBJ1-2 | - | TRBV28 | CASSPLDRNYYGYTF | TGTGCCAGCAGTCCCCTGGACAGGAATTACTATGGCTACACCTTC
TRBD2 | TRBJ2-7 | - | TRBV5-1 | CASSSPGGSGRFYEQYF | TGCGCCAGCAGCTCCCCCGGGGGTAGCGGGAGGTTCTACGAGCAGTACTTC
TRBD1 | TRBJ1-2 | - | TRBV9 | CASSVADRDYGYTF | TGTGCCAGCAGCGTAGCGGACAGGGACTATGGCTACACCTTC
TRBD1 | TRBJ2-5 | - | TRBV10-3 | CAISKFQGAGETQYF | TGTGCCATCAGTAAGTTCCAGGGGGCGGGGGAGACCCAGTACTTC
TRBD2 | TRBJ2-5 | once | TRBV2 | CARTSGPQETQYF | TGTGCCAGAACTAGCGGGCCACAAGAGACCCAGTACTTC
- | TRBJ1-2 | - | TRBV28 | CASRKDSENYGYTF | TGTGCCAGCAGAAAGGACAGTGAAAACTATGGCTACACCTTC
- | TRBJ2-1 | once | TRBV19 | CASSIGGYNEQFF | TGTGCCAGTAGTATAGGAGGATACAATGAGCAGTTCTTC
TRBD2 | TRBJ2-1 | - | TRBV5-1 | CASSAAGNNEQFF | TGCGCCAGCAGCGCAGCGGGGAACAATGAGCAGTTCTTC
TRBD2 | TRBJ2-4 | - | TRBV5-4 | CASSLSGGQNIQYF | TGTGCCAGCAGCTTGTCGGGAGGCCAAAACATTCAGTACTTC
TRBD1 | TRBJ1-2 | once | TRBV29-1 | CSVVQGANYGYTF | TGCAGCGTTGTCCAGGGGGCAAACTATGGCTACACCTTC
TRBD2 | TRBJ2-5 | - | TRBV5-4 | CASSLLSGRAHKTQYF | TGTGCCAGCAGCTTGCTTAGCGGGAGAGCCCACAAGACCCAGTACTTC
TRBD1 | TRBJ1-3 | - | TRBV28 | CAGTGGSGNTIYF | TGTGCCGGAACAGGGGGTTCTGGAAACACCATATATTTT
TRBD2 | TRBJ2-5 | - | TRBV7-2 | CASSLALRLAGVKETQYF | TGTGCCAGCAGCTTAGCGCTAAGACTAGCGGGAGTTAAAGAGACCCAGTACTTC
TRBD2 | TRBJ2-5 | - | TRBV28 | CASSPGLAGGRETQYF | TGTGCCAGCAGCCCAGGACTAGCGGGAGGGAGAGAGACCCAGTACTTC
TRBD1 | TRBJ2-7 | - | TRBV9 | CASSATGGGIYEQYF | TGTGCCAGCAGCGCGACAGGGGGCGGTATATACGAGCAGTACTTC
- | TRBJ1-3 | once | TRBV19 | CASSAQGASGNTIYF | TGTGCCAGTAGTGCACAGGGTGCCTCTGGAAACACCATATATTTT
- | TRBJ2-5 | - | TRBV5-4 | CASSSAGQPQETQYF | TGTGCCAGCAGCTCCGCTGGACAGCCTCAAGAGACCCAGTACTTC
- | TRBJ2-3 | - | TRBV5-1 | CASSLAPPGIGSDTQYF | TGCGCCAGCAGCTTGGCACCGCCAGGGATAGGTTCAGATACGCAGTATTTT
TRBD1 | TRBJ1-1 | - | TRBV5-4 | CASSLETGAAEAFF | TGTGCCAGCAGCTTGGAAACAGGGGCCGCTGAAGCTTTCTTT